This TCR beta chain was sequenced during a study of blood T cell repertoires in COVID-19. As for the study in general: Samples came from the United States, Italy and Spain, spanning acute and convalescent COVID-19. PBMCs, B-cell-depleted T cells, or T cells were the source of the cDNA or gDNA that made up the material.

Original data processing: Estimated nucleated cell counts came from reference gene primer amplification. Clones were read by immunoSEQ multiplex PCR, and TCRdb kept only the in-frame ones, dropping some. V and J calls and clone size are those listed in that table; D and trimming were worked out from the DNA. The profile shows under 300,000 clones, roughly 86% of them singletons. Germline loops: CDR1 WSHSY, CDR2 SAAADI. J was trimmed by 7 bases and V by 6 bases; bases with no gene match: 15. The CDR3 covers 15 residues. V usage is TRBV10-2 and J usage is TRBJ2-7; 7 bases map to TRBD1. The sequence was obtained from a woman in her seventies with active or convalescent COVID-19. Sequencing input: peripheral blood. CDR3 nucleotide sequence: TGCGCCAGCAGGGTAAATCCCGACAGGGCGCGGGAGCAGTACTTC. This gives the protein CASRVNPDRAREQYF.